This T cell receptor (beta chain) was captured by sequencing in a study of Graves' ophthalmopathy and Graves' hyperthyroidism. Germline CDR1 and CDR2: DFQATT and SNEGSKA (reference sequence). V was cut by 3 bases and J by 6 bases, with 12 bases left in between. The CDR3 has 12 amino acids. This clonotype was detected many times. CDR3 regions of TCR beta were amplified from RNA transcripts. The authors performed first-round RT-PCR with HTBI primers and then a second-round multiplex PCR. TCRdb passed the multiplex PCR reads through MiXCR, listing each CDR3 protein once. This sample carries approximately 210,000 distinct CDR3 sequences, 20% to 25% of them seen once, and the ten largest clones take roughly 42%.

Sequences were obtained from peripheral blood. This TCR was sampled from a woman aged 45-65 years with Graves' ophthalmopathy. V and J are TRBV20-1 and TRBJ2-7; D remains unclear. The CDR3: CSASGGRVEQYF. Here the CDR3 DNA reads TGCAGTGCTAGTGGCGGCCGAGTCGAGCAGTACTTC.